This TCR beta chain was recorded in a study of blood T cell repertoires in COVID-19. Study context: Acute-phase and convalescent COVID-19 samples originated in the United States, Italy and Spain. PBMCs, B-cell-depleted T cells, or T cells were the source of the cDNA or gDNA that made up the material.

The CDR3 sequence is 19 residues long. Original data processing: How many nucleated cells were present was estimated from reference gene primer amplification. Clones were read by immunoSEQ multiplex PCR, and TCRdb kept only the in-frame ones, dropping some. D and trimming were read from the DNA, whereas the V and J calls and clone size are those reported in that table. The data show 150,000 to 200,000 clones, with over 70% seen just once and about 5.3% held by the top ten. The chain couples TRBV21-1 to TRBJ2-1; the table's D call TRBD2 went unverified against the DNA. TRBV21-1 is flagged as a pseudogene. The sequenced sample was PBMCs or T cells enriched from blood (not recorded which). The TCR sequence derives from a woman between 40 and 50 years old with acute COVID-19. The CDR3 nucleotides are TGTGCCAGCAGCGCCCGGACTGGTGGGTCTATCGGATCCTACAATGAGCAGTTCTTC. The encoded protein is CASSARTGGSIGSYNEQFF.